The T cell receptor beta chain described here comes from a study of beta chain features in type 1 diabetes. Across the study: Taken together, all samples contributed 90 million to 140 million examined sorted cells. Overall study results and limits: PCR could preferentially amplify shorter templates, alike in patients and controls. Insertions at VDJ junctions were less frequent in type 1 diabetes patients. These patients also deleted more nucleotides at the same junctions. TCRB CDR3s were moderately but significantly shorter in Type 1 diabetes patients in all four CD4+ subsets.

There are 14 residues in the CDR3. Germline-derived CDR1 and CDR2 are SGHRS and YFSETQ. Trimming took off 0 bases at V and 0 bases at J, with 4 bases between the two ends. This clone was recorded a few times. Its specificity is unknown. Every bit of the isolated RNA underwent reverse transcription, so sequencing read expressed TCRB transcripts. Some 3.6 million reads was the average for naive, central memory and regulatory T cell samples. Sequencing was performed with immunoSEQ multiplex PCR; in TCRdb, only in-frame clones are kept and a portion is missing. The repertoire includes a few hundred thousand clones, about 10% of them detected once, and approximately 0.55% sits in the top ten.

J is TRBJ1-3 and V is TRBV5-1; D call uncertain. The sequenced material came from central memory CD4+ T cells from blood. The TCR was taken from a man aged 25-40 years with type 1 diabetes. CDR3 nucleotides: TGCGCCAGCAGCTTGGACTTCTCTGGAAACACCATATATTTT. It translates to CASSLDFSGNTIYF. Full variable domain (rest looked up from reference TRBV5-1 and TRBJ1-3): KAGVTQTPRYLIKTRGQQVTLSCSPISGHRSVSWYQQTPGQGLQFLFEYFSETQRNKGNFPGRFSGRQFSNSRSEMNVSTLELGDSALYLCASSLDFSGNTIYFGEGSWLTVV.